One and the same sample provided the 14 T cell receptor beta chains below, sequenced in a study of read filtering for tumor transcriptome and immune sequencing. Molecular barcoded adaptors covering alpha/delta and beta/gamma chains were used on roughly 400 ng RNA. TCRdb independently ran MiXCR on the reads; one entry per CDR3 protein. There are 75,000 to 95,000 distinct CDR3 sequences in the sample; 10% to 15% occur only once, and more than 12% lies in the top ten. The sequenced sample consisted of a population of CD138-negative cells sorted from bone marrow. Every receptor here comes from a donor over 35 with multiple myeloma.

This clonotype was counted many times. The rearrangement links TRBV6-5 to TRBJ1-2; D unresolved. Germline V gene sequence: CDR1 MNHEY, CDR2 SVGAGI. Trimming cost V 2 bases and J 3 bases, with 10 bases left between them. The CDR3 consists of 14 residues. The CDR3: CASSYAGRHYGYTF. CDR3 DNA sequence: TGTGCCAGCAGTTACGCGGGGAGGCACTATGGCTACACCTTC.

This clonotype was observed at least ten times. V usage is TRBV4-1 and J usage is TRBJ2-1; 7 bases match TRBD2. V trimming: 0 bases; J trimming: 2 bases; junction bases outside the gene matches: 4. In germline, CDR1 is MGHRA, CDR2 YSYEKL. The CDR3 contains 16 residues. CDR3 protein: CASSQDPSGPYNEQFF. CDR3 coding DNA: TGCGCCAGCAGCCAAGATCCTAGCGGACCCTACAATGAGCAGTTCTTC.

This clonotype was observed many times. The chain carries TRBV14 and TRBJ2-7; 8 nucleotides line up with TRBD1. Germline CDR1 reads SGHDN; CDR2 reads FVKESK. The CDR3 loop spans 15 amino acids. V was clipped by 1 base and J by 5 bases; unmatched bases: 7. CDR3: CASSQVMGRGHEQYF. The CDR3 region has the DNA TGTGCCAGCAGCCAAGTAATGGGCAGGGGGCACGAGCAGTACTTC.

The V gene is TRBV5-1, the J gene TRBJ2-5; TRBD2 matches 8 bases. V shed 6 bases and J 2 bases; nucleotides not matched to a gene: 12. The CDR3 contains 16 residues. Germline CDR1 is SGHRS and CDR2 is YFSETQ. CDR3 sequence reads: CASTLEVAGTQETQYF. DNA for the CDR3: TGCGCCAGCACCTTAGAAGTAGCGGGGACACAAGAGACCCAGTACTTC.

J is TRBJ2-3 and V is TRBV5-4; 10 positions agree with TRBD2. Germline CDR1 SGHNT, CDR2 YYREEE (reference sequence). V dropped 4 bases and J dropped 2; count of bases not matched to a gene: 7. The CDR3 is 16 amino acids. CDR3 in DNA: TGTGCCAGCAGCCCCGCCCTAGCGGGGGTCACAGATACGCAGTATTTT. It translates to CASSPALAGVTDTQYF.

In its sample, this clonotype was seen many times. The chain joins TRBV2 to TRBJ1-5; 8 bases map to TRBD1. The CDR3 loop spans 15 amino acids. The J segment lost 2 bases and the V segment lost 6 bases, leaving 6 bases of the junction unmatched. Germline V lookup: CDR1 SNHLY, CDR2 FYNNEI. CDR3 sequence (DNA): TGTGCCAGCAGGGCCGACAGGGGCGGCAATCAGCCCCAGCATTTT. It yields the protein CASRADRGGNQPQHF.

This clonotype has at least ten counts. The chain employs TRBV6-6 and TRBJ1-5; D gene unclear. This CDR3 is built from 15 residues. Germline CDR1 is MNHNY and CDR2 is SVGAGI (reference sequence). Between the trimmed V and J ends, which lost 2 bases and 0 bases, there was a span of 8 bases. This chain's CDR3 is CASSYVAGSNQPQHF. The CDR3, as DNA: TGTGCCAGCAGTTACGTAGCGGGTAGCAATCAGCCCCAGCATTTT.

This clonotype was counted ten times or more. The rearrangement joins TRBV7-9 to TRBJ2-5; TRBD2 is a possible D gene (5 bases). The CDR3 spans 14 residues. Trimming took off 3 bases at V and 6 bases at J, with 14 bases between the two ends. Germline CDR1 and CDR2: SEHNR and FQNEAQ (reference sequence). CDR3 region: CASSFGSLAKTQYF. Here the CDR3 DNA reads TGTGCCAGCAGCTTTGGTTCTTTAGCGAAGACCCAGTACTTC.

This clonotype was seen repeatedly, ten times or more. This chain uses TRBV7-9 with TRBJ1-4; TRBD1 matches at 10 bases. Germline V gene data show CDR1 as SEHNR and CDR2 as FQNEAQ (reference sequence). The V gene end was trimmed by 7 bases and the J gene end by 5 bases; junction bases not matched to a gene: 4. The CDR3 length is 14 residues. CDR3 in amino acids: CASTQTGGNEKLFF. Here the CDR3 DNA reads TGTGCCAGCACCCAGACAGGGGGCAATGAAAAACTGTTTTTT. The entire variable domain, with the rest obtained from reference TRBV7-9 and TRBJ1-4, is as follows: DTGVSQNPRHKITKRGQNVTFRCDPISEHNRLYWYRQTLGQGPEFLTYFQNEAQLEKSRLLSDRFSAERPKGSFSTLEIQRTEQGDSAMYLCASTQTGGNEKLFFGSGTQLSVL.

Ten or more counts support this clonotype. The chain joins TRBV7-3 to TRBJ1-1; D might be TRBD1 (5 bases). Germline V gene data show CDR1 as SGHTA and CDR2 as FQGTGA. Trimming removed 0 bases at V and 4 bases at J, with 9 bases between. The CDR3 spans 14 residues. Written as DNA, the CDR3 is TGTGCCAGCAGCTTAACAGGGGCTTCCACTGAAGCTTTCTTT. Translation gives CASSLTGASTEAFF.

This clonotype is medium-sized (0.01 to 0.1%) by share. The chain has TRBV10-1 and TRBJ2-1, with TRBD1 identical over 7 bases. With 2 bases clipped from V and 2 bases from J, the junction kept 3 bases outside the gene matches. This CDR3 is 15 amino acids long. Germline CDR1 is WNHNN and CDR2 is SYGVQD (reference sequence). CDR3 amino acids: CASSEDQGAYNEQFF. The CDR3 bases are TGCGCCAGCAGTGAGGATCAGGGGGCCTACAATGAGCAGTTCTTC.

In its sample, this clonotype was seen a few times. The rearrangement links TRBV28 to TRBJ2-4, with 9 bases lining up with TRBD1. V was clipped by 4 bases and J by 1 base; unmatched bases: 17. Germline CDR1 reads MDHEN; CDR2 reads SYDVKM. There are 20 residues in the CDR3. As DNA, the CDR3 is TGTGCCAGCAGTTACCCTTACTGGACAGGGGCCCCGGGGGCCAAAAACATTCAGTACTTC. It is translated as CASSYPYWTGAPGAKNIQYF.

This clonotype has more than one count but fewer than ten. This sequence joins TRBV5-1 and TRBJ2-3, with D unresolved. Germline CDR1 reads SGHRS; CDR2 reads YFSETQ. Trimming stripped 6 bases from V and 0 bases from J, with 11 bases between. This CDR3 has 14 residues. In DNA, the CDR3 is TGCGCCAGCACCGTCTTTTATAGCACAGATACGCAGTATTTT. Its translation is CASTVFYSTDTQYF.

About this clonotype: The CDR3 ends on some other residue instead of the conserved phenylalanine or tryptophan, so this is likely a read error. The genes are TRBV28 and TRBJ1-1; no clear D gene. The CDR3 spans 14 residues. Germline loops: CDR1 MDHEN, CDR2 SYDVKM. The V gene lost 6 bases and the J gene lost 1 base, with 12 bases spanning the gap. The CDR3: CASRLTLKNTEAFS. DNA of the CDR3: TGTGCCAGCAGATTAACACTTAAGAACACTGAAGCTTTCTCT.